A selection of T cell receptor delta chains follows, all from one sample in a study of γδ T cells in repeated Plasmodium falciparum infection. TCRdb called clones from the multiplex PCR reads again using CATT. The data contain 75,000 to 100,000 delta-chain clones, 1.4% of them singletons. The sequencing input was gamma-delta T cells from blood. The receptors were sampled from a pool of human donors (malaria-infected and uninfected, not separated). Each CDR3 is given with its conserved first and last residue. The order of the fields is clone size, D gene, J gene, V gene, CDR3 DNA, CDR3 protein. D genes are given only for firm matches. Clone size, where shown, is once, few, many, or a class for clones that have expanded.

>-|TRDD3|TRDJ1|TRDV1
TGTGCTCTTGGGGAGCTTGCCTCCTCCCCGGGTTTACTGGGGGAGTTAAGGTTTACCGATAAACTCATCTTT
CALGELASSPGLLGELRFTDKLIF
>many|-|TRDJ1|TRDV1
TGTGCTCTTGGGGAATTAGAGCGGGGGAGGAGGTACACCGATAAACTCATCTTT
CALGELERGRRYTDKLIF
>many|TRDD3|TRDJ1|TRDV1
TGTGCTCTTGGGGAACTTCCCCTTCACGGGGATACGGAGGGAGATAAACTCATCTTT
CALGELPLHGDTEGDKLIF
>many|-|TRDJ3|TRDV2
TGTGCCTGTGACACCGGAGGGGCAACCTCATGGGACACCCGACAGATGTTTTTC
CACDTGGATSWDTRQMFF
>many|TRDD3|TRDJ1|TRDV1
TGTGCTCTTGGGGAGGCCCGACTACTGGGGTTTGGTAAACTCATCTTT
CALGEARLLGFGKLIF
>many|-|TRDJ1|TRDV1
TGTGCTCTTGGGGAACCACTACCCCGCCCTCCTTTTATTCACACCGATAAACTCATCTTT
CALGEPLPRPPFIHTDKLIF
>many|-|TRDJ1|TRDV1
TGTGCTCTTGGGACCCCTATCACCGATAAACTCATCTTT
CALGTPITDKLIF
>many|TRDD3|TRDJ1|TRDV1
TGTGCTCTTGGGGAAAGACGCTGGGGGATACGAAACCGTCCAAAACTCATCTTT
CALGERRWGIRNRPKLIF
>many|-|TRDJ1|TRDV1
TGTGCTCTTGGGGAAGGTCTGCGGTGTGGGTGCAACACCGATAAACTCATCTTT
CALGEGLRCGCNTDKLIF
>many|TRDD3|TRDJ1|TRDV1
TGTGCTCTTGGGGAACTGCTAACCCTACTGGGGGATCGACACACCGATAAACTCATCTTT
CALGELLTLLGDRHTDKLIF
>many|TRDD3|TRDJ1|TRDV1
TGTGCTCTTGGGGAACTAGTTAAGTGGGGGGATACCCTGGAGAACACCGATAAACTCATCTTT
CALGELVKWGDTLENTDKLIF
>many|TRDD3|TRDJ1|TRDV1
TGTGCTCTTGGGGAACGGGTCCCCCTACTTACTGGGGGATACGCGTACACCGATAAACTCATCTTT
CALGERVPLLTGGYAYTDKLIF
>many|TRDD3|TRDJ1|TRDV1
TGTGCTCTTGGTGAGGGGTCCTACCCGTACTGGGGGATACGCACCGATAAACTCATCTTT
CALGEGSYPYWGIRTDKLIF
>many|-|TRDJ1|TRDV1
TGTGCTCTTGGGGACGCTATCCAAGCTGGGCCGATTCCGTACGATAAACTCATCTTT
CALGDAIQAGPIPYDKLIF
>many|TRDD3|TRDJ1|TRDV1
TGTGCTCTTGGGGAACTGGAGACTGCGTACTGGGGGATTAGACACACCGATAAACTCATCTTT
CALGELETAYWGIRHTDKLIF
>many|TRDD3|TRDJ1|TRDV1
TGTGCTCTTGGGGAACTCTCCTTTACTGGGGGGGGCCGCGACACCGATAAACTCATCTTT
CALGELSFTGGGRDTDKLIF
>many|-|TRDJ1|TRDV1
TGTGCTCTTGGGGACTTCTACGCGAACTGTTTCACCGATAAACTCATCTTT
CALGDFYANCFTDKLIF
>many|-|TRDJ1|TRDV3
TGTGCCTCGGCGACCCGGGGACCCAGAGTGACTCTGTCGCGATACACCGATAAACTCATCTTT
CASATRGPRVTLSRYTDKLIF
>many|TRDD3|TRDJ2|TRDV2
TGTGCCTGTGACAGGGGTTACCTGGGGGTCCCTCCTTTGACAGCACAACTCTTCTTT
CACDRGYLGVPPLTAQLFF
>many|-|TRDJ1|TRAV29/DV5
-
CSVLLCRARAGPIYELIF
>many|-|TRDJ1|TRDV1
TGTGCTCTTGGGGAACTCGCCTTCCCGTATGGTCCGTACACCGATAAACTCATCTTT
CALGELAFPYGPYTDKLIF
>many|-|TRDJ1|TRDV3
TGTGCCTCATTCGGAGTGGGGGCCAACCGGGTTAGCACCGATAAACTCATCTTT
CASFGVGANRVSTDKLIF
>many|-|TRDJ1|TRDV1
TGTGCTCTTGGGGAACTCGGAACAACCGGGACCTACACCGATAAACTCATCTTT
CALGELGTTGTYTDKLIF
>-|-|TRDJ1|TRDV1
TGTGCTCTTGGGGAATCGGATTCCTACGCGGGAGTAAGGGGCGATACGTACACCGATAAACTCATCTTT
CALGESDSYAGVRGDTYTDKLIF
>many|TRDD3|TRDJ1|TRDV1
TGTGCTCTTGGGGAACTAGAAGTTTCAGGGGGATACGCTACCGATAAACTCATCTTT
CALGELEVSGGYATDKLIF
>medium-sized|TRDD2|TRDJ1|TRDV1
TGTGCTCTTGGGGAACGGTACTTCCTAAGGACAATACCGTGGGAATTTCGGTACACCGATAAACTCATCTTT
CALGERYFLRTIPWEFRYTDKLIF
>many|-|TRDJ1|TRDV1
TGTGCTCTTGGGGAACGAGTGGTGGGACAGTACACCGATAAACTCATCTTT
CALGERVVGQYTDKLIF
>many|TRDD3|TRDJ1|TRDV1
TGTGCTCTTGGGGAACTGGTTAATTGGGCTCGAACTGGGGGGAAACTCATCTTT
CALGELVNWARTGGKLIF
>many|-|TRDJ1|TRDV1
TGTGCTCTTGTCCCCCTCCTACGTTTGACTGGGGACACCGATAAACTCATCTTT
CALVPLLRLTGDTDKLIF